This section outlines one T cell receptor (beta chain) sequence together with its context. Antigen unknown. The sample comes from a study of blood T cells in healthy people across ages. Study findings and constraints: Unknown CMV status may confound age-related changes in expanded clones.

A second PCR, run for about 6 to 12 cycles, used a sample-barcoded 5' primer plus a J-beta primer mix. TCRdb fed the 5' RACE reads into MiXCR, producing one record per CDR3 protein. The data hold about 900,000 distinct CDR3 sequences, with around 68% observed a single time. The source material was blood. This TCR was sampled from a man between 25 and 39 years old in good health.

This chain's CDR3 is CASSWGTGVSTEAFF. The CDR3 DNA follows: TGTGCCAGCAGTTGGGGGACAGGGGTGAGCACTGAAGCTTTCTTT. V and J are TRBV12-3 or TRBV12-4 and TRBJ1-1; TRBD1 agrees at 10 bases. The CDR3 contains 15 residues. The V segment lost 4 bases and the J segment 4 bases; nucleotides outside the gene matches: 6.